This T cell receptor (beta chain) originates from a study of T cells in localized non-small cell lung cancer. Study observations and caveats: Prolonged overall survival went with higher T cell density in the blood. Adjacent lung exhibited a median of about 50 among the 100 most abundant tumor clones. Heterogeneity remains possible, as sequencing covered one tumor region only.

Worth noting for this clone: Its target is not known.

This CDR3 region has 13 residues. V lost 4 bases to trimming and J lost 1 base, with 10 bases between them. Germline V gene data show CDR1 as SQVTM and CDR2 as ANQGSEA. Profiling relied on immunoSEQ multiplex PCR, and the TCRdb table lists in-frame clones only, not all of them. The data contain about 2,200 clones, more than 30% of them seen just once; the ten biggest clones take up 12%. This TCR was sampled from a female donor over 55 with stage I squamous cell lung carcinoma. Sequenced here: normal lung tissue next to the tumor, sampled before any cancer treatment. This chain uses TRBV29-1 with TRBJ1-1; D may be TRBD1 (6 bases). The CDR3 DNA reads TGCAGCGTTGCGGGACAAAGGAACACTGAAGCTTTCTTT. It specifies CSVAGQRNTEAFF.